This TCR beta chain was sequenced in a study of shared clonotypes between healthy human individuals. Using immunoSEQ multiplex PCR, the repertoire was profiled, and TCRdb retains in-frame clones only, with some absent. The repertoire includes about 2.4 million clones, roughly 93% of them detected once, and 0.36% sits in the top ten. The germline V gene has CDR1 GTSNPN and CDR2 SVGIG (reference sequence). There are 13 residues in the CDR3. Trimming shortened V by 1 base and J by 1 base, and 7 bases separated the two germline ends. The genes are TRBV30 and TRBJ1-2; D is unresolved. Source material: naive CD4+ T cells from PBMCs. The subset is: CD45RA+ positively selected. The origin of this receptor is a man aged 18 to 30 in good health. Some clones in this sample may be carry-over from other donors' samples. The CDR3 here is CAWSDWLNYGYTF. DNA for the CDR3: TGTGCCTGGAGTGACTGGCTTAACTATGGCTACACCTTC.